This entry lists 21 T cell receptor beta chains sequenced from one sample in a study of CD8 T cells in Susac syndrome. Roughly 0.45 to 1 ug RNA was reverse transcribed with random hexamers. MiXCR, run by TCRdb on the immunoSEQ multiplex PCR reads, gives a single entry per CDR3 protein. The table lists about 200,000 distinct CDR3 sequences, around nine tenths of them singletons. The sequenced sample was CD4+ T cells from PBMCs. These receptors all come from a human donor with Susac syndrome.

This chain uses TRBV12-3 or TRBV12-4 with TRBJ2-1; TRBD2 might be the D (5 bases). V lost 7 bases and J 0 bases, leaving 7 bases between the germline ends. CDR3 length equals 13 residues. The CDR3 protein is CASMGSSYNEQFF. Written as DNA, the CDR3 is TGTGCCAGCATGGGGAGCTCCTACAATGAGCAGTTCTTC.

This CDR3 reads CASSPPDRDGYTF. CDR3 nucleotides: TGTGCCAGCTCACCACCGGATCGGGATGGCTACACCTTC. The rearrangement joins TRBV18 to TRBJ1-2; D is uncertain. V dropped 0 bases and J dropped 6 bases, with 8 bases sitting between them. CDR1 is KGHSH and CDR2 is LQKENI in the germline V gene. The CDR3 has 13 amino acids.

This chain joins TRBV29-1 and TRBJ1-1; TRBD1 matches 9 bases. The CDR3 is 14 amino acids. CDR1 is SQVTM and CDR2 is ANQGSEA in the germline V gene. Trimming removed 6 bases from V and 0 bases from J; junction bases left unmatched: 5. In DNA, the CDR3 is TGCAGCGTCAAGGGACAGGGCTTGAACACTGAAGCTTTCTTT. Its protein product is CSVKGQGLNTEAFF.

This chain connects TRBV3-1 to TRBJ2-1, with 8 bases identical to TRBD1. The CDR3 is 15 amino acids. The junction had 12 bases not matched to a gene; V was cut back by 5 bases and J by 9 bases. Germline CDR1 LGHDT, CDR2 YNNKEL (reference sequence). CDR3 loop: CASSDTGQGFGEQFF. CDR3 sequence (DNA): TGTGCCAGCAGCGACACCGGACAGGGATTTGGTGAGCAGTTCTTC.

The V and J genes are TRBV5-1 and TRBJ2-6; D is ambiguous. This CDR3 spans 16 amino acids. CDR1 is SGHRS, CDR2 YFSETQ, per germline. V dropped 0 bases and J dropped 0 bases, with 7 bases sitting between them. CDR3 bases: TGCGCCAGCAGCTTGGAAGCAGGCTCTGGGGCCAACGTCCTGACTTTC. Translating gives CASSLEAGSGANVLTF.

CDR3 amino acids: CASSFGTGSGEKEKLFF. The DNA of the CDR3 is TGTGCCAGCAGCTTTGGAACAGGGAGTGGGGAAAAAGAAAAACTGTTTTTT. The chain couples TRBV7-9 to TRBJ1-4; D is perhaps TRBD1 (6 bases). Germline V lookup: CDR1 SEHNR, CDR2 FQNEAQ (reference sequence). V lost 3 bases and J 8 bases, leaving 22 bases between the germline ends. CDR3 length: 17 residues.

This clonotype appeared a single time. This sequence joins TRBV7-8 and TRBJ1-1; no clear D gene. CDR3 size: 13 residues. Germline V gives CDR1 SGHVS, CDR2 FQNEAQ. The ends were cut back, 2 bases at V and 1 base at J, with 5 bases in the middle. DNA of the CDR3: TGTGCCAGCAGCTTAATTCGGAACACTGAAGCTTTCTTT. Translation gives CASSLIRNTEAFF.

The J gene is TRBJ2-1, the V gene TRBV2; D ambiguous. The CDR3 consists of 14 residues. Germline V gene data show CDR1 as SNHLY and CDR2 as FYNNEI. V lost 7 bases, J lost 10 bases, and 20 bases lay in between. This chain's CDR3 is CASKDYLREAEQFF. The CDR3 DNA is TGTGCCAGCAAGGATTACCTTCGAGAGGCAGAGCAGTTCTTC.

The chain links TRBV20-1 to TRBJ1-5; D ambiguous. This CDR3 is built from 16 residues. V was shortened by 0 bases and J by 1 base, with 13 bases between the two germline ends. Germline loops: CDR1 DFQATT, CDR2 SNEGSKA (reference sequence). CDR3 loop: CSAREFQELSNQPQHF. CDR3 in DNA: TGCAGTGCTAGAGAATTTCAGGAACTGAGCAATCAGCCCCAGCATTTT.

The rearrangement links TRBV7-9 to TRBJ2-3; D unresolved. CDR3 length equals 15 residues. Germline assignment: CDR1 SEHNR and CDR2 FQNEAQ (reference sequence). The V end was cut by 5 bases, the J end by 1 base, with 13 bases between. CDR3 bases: TGTGCCAGCAGCCGGCCGGAGTGGGGCACAGATACGCAGTATTTT. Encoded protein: CASSRPEWGTDTQYF.

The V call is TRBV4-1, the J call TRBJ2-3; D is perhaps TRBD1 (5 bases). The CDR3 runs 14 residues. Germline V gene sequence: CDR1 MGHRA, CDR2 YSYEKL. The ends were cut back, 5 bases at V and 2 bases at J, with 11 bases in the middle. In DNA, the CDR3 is TGCGCCAGCAGCTTCGACAGCACCACAGATACGCAGTATTTT. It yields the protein CASSFDSTTDTQYF.

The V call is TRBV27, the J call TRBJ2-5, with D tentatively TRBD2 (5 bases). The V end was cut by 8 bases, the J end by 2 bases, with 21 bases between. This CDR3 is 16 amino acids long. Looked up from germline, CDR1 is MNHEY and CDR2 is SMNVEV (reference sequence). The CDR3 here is CASGGVLGRLQETQYF. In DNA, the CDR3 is TGTGCCAGCGGAGGCGTACTCGGACGGTTACAAGAGACCCAGTACTTC.

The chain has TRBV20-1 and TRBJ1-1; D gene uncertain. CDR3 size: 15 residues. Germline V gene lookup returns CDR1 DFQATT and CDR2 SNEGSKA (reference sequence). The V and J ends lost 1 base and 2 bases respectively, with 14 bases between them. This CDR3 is CSARGIRNGNTEAFF. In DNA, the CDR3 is TGCAGTGCTAGAGGTATCCGAAACGGTAACACTGAAGCTTTCTTT.

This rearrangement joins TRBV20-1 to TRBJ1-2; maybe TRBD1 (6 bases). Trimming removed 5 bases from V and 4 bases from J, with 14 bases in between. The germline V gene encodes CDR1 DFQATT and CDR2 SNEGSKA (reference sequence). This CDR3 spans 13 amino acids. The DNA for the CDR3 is TGCAGTGCTTTCCGGGACAACAGCTATGGCTACACCTTC. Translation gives CSAFRDNSYGYTF.

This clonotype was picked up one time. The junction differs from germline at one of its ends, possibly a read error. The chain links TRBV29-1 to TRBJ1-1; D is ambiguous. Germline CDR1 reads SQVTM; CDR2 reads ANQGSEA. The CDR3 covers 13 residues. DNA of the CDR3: TGCAGCGTTTGTAGGGTTATGAATACTGAAGCTTTCTTT. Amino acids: CSVCRVMNTEAFF.

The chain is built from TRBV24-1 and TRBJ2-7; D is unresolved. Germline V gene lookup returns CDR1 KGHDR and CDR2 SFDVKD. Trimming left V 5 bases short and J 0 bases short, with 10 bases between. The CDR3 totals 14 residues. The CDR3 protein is CATSGSQISYEQYF. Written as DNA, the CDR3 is TGTGCCACCAGTGGTTCCCAGATCTCCTACGAGCAGTACTTC.

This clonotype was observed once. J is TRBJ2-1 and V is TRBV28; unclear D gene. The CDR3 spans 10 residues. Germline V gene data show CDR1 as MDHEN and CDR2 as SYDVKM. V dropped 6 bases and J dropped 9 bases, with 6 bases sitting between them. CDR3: CASSGREQFF. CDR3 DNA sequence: TGTGCCAGCAGCGGGCGTGAGCAGTTCTTC.

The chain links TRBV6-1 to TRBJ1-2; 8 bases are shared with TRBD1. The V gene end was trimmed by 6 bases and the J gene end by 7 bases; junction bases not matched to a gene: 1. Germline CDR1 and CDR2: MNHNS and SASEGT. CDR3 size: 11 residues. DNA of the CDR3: TGTGCCAGCAGGGGACAGGTTGGCTACACCTTC. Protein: CASRGQVGYTF.

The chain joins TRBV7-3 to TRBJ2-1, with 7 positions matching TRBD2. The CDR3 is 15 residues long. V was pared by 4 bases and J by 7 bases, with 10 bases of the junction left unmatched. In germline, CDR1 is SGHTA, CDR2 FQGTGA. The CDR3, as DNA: TGTGCCAGCAGCTCTACTATAGCGGGTGGAAATGAGCAGTTCTTC. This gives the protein CASSSTIAGGNEQFF. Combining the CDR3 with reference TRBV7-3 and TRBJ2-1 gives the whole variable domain GAGVSQTPSNKVTEKGKYVELRCDPISGHTALYWYRQSLGQGPEFLIYFQGTGAADDSGLPNDRFFAVRPEGSVSTLKIQRTERGDSAVYLCASSSTIAGGNEQFFGPGTRLTVL.

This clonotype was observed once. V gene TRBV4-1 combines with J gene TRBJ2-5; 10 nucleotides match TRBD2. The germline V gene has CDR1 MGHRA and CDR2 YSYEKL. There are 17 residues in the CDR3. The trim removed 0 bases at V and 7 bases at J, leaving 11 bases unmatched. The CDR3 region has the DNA TGCGCCAGCAGCCAAGATCCTGGTAGCGGGAGGTTAGGGACCCAGTACTTC. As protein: CASSQDPGSGRLGTQYF.

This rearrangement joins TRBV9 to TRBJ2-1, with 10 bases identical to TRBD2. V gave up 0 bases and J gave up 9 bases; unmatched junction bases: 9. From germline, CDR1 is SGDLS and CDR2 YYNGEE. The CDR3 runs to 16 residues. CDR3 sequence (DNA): TGTGCCAGCAGCGTAGTTGGGTTAGCTAGCGGGAGTGAGCAGTTCTTC. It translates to CASSVVGLASGSEQFF.